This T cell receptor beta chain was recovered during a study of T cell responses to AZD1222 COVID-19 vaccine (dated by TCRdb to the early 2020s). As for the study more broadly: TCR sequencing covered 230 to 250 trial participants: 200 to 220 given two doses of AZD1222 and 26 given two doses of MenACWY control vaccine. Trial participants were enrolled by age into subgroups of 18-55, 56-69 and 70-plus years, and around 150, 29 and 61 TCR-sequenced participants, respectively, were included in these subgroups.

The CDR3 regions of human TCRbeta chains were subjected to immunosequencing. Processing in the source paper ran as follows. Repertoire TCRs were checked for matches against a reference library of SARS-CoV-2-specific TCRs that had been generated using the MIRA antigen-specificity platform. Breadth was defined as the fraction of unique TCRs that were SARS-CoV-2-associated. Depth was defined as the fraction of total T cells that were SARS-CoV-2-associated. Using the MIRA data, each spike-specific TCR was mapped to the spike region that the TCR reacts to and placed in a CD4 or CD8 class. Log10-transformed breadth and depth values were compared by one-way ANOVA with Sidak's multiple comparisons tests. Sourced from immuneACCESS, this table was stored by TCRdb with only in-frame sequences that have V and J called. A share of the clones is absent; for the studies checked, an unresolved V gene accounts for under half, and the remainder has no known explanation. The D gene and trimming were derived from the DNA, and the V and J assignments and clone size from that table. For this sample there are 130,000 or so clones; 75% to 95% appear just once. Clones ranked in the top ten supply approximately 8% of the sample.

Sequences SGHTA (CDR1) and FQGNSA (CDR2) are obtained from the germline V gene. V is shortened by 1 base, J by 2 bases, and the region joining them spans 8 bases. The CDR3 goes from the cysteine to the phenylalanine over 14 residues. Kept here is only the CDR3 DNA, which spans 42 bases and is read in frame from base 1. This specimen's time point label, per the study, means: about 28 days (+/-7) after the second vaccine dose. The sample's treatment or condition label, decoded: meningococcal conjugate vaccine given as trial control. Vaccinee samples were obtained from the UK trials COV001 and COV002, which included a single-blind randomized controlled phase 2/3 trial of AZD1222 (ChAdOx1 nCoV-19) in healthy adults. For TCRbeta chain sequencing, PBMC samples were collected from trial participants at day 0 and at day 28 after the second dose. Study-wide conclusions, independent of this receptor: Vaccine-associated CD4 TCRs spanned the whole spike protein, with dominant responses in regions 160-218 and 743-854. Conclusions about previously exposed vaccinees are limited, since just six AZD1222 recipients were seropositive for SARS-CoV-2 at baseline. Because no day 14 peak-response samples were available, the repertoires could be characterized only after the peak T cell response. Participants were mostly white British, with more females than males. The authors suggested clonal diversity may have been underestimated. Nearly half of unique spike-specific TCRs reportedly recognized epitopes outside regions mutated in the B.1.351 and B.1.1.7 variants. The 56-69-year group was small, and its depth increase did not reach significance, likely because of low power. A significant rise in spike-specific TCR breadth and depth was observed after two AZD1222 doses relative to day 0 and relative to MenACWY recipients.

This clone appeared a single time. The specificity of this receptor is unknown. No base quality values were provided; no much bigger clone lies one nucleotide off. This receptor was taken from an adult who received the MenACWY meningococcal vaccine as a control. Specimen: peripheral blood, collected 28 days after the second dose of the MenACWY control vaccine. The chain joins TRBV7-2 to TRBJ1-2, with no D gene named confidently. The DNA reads TGTGCCAGCAGCTTAGGACGGATCAACTATGGCTACACCTTC. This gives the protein CASSLGRINYGYTF. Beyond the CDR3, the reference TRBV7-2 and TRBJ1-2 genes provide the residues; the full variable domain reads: GAGVSQSPSNKVTEKGKDVELRCDPISGHTALYWYRQSLGQGLEFLIYFQGNSAPDKSGLPSDRFSAERTGGSVSTLTIQRTQQEDSAVYLCASSLGRINYGYTFGSGTRLTVV.